This is a list of T cell receptor beta chains from one sample in a study of HIV-infected patients and healthy controls. TCRdb called the 5' RACE reads again in MiXCR, with one record for every CDR3 protein. The sample lists 5,500 to 8,000 distinct CDR3 sequences, 10% occurring once. Material: blood, obtained during antiretroviral therapy. The receptors here all came from an adult with HIV infection. Each CDR3 is given with its conserved first and last residue. D genes are given only for firm matches. Only part of the rows carry a size: once, few, many, or a class if the clone is expanded.

TRBJ1-1 NA few TRBV3-1 TGTGCCAGCAGCCAAATCCGGTCGAACACTGAAGCTTTCTTT CASSQIRSNTEAFF
TRBJ2-3 TRBD1 medium-sized TRBV18 TGTGCCAGCTCACCACCCCGACAGGGGGCAGATACGCAGTATTTT CASSPPRQGADTQYF
TRBJ1-4 TRBD1 NA TRBV20-1 TGCAGTACCCATACAGGGGTTAATGAAAAACTGTTTTTT CSTHTGVNEKLFF
TRBJ2-1 NA many TRBV7-9 TGTGCCAGCAGCAGGGACTTTCTGAGCTCCTACAATGAGCAGTTCTTC CASSRDFLSSYNEQFF
TRBJ2-5 TRBD1 NA TRBV12-3/TRBV12-4 TGTGCCAGCAGTTCTAACAGGGGGCAAAGGACCCAGTACTTC CASSSNRGQRTQYF
TRBJ2-7 NA many TRBV7-8 TGTGCCAGCAGCTTATTGTTTACCTACACTACCGAGCAGTACTTC CASSLLFTYTTEQYF
TRBJ2-5 TRBD1 medium-sized TRBV5-1 TGCGCCAGCAGCTCCGAGACAGGGTCCCAGTACTTC CASSSETGSQYF
TRBJ2-3 NA few TRBV29-1 TGCAGCGTTGACGGGACTCACGAGAGCACAGATACGCAGTATTTT CSVDGTHESTDTQYF
TRBJ2-5 NA many TRBV7-9 TGTGCCAGCAGCTGGGTGGGGGGCCAAGAGACCCAGTACTTC CASSWVGGQETQYF
TRBJ2-7 TRBD1 few TRBV3-1 TGTGCCAGCAGCCATGTACCCCCGGGACAGGGTCCCTACGAGCAGTACTTC CASSHVPPGQGPYEQYF
TRBJ2-7 NA medium-sized TRBV6-1 TGTGCCAGCAGTGATTACGAGCAGTACTTC CASSDYEQYF
TRBJ2-3 NA medium-sized TRBV10-3 TGTGCCATCAGTGAGGACTCTCGAGTTGCAGATACGCAGTATTTT CAISEDSRVADTQYF
TRBJ2-1 NA NA TRBV20-1 TGCAGTGCTAGATCCTCCAGGGAATCCTACAATGAGCAGTTCTTC CSARSSRESYNEQFF
TRBJ2-1 TRBD2 medium-sized TRBV14 TGTGCCAGCAGTCTTGTTGCGGGGGGCTACAATGAGCAGTTCTTC CASSLVAGGYNEQFF
TRBJ1-4 TRBD1 many TRBV20-1 TGCAGTGCTCCAAAACAGGGGCTGGGTGAAAAACTGTTTTTT CSAPKQGLGEKLFF
TRBJ1-2 TRBD1 medium-sized TRBV3-1 TGTGCCAGCAGCCGGGACAGGGGGACTGGCTACACCTTC CASSRDRGTGYTF
TRBJ2-2 TRBD2 many TRBV7-8 TGTGCCAGCAGCTTAAGGGAGCGGGGGGGCACCGGGGAGCTGTTTTTT CASSLRERGGTGELFF
TRBJ2-7 TRBD2 many TRBV15 TGTGCCACCAGCAGAGAGATTAGCGGGTACGAGCAGTACTTC CATSREISGYEQYF
TRBJ2-3 NA medium-sized TRBV12-3/TRBV12-4 TGTGCCAGCAGAGGGCCCCCAGATACGCAGTATTTT CASRGPPDTQYF
TRBJ1-5 NA NA TRBV28 TGTGCCAGCAGTTTATTAATAGACAATCAGCCCCAGCATTTT CASSLLIDNQPQHF
TRBJ2-2 TRBD1 many TRBV19 TGTGCCAGTAGTACCACAGGGGGCACCGGGGAGCTGTTTTTT CASSTTGGTGELFF
TRBJ2-3 NA many TRBV12-3/TRBV12-4 TGTGCCAGCAGCCGACAGTTGGAGGGCAAGGAGTATTTT CASSRQLEGKEYF
TRBJ2-1 NA NA TRBV4-1 TGCGCCAGCAGCCAAGAGGGTGCAGGGGTTAAGGATATTGAGCAGTTCTTC CASSQEGAGVKDIEQFF
TRBJ2-3 NA medium-sized TRBV3-1 TGTGCCAGCAGCCAAGATCAGGGGGGGGGAAGCACAGATACGCAGTATTTT CASSQDQGGGSTDTQYF
TRBJ2-3 NA medium-sized TRBV6-1 TGTGCCAGCACGGAGGACAGAAGCACAGATACGCAGTATTTT CASTEDRSTDTQYF
TRBJ2-4 NA many TRBV3-1 TGTGCCAGCAGCCGGGGGGTTGCCAAAAACATTCAGTACTTC CASSRGVAKNIQYF
TRBJ1-4 TRBD1 medium-sized TRBV18 TGTGCCAGCTCCCACGGGGGACAGGAGTATAATGAAAAACTGTTTTTT CASSHGGQEYNEKLFF
TRBJ2-2 NA NA TRBV3-1 TGTGCCAGCAGCCAAGGAGCCGGGGAGCTGTTTTTT CASSQGAGELFF
TRBJ1-4 NA many TRBV14 TGTGCCAGCAGCGAAGCACCCCGGAGGACTAATGAAAAACTGTTTTTT CASSEAPRRTNEKLFF
TRBJ1-5 NA NA TRBV18 TGTGCCAGCCAAGATAGGGTAGGGATCAGCCAGCCCCAGCATTTT CASQDRVGISQPQHF
TRBJ1-1 TRBD1 medium-sized TRBV20-1 TGCAGTGCTAGCGGGACAGCGAACACTGAAGCTTTCTTT CSASGTANTEAFF
TRBJ1-5 NA many TRBV5-1 TGCGCCAGCAGGGGGCCCCAAGGGCCCCAGCATTTT CASRGPQGPQHF
TRBJ2-3 TRBD2 many TRBV11-2 TGTGCCAGCAGCTTCAGGGGAGCGGGGGGAAATACGCAGTATTTT CASSFRGAGGNTQYF
TRBJ1-1 NA many TRBV5-1 TGCGCCAGCAGCCCTGACGATTTGACTGAAGCTTTCTTT CASSPDDLTEAFF
TRBJ2-3 TRBD2 NA TRBV20-1 TGCAGTGCCTGTCGGCGGGGGGGCCGAGATACGCAGTATTTT CSACRRGGRDTQYF
TRBJ2-3 NA NA TRBV29-1 TGCAGCGTTGGAGACCGCACAGATACGCAGTATTTT CSVGDRTDTQYF
TRBJ1-5 NA medium-sized TRBV20-1 TGCAGTGCTAGCAAAAGGGGTTGGGATCAGCCCCAGCATTTT CSASKRGWDQPQHF
TRBJ2-1 NA medium-sized TRBV19 TGTGCCAGTAGTATCGGTCCTCTCGAGAACAATGAGCAGTTCTTC CASSIGPLENNEQFF
TRBJ2-5 NA NA TRBV29-1 TGCAGCACCACGGCTAGCGTACAAGAGACCCAGTACTTC CSTTASVQETQYF
TRBJ2-5 NA many TRBV19 TGTGCCAGTAGTATGGCTACAGCCAGGGAGACCCAGTACTTC CASSMATARETQYF
TRBJ2-4 TRBD1 medium-sized TRBV5-6 TGTGCCAGCAGCTTGACAGGGGTCCAAAACATTCAGTACTTC CASSLTGVQNIQYF
TRBJ1-1 NA few TRBV6-5 TGTGCCAGCTCCCACGGGGGCGCGGTGGGCCGGACTGAAGCTTTCTTT CASSHGGAVGRTEAFF
TRBJ2-1 NA medium-sized TRBV9 TGTGCCAGCAGCGTTACAAGCAGCAATGAGCAGTTCTTC CASSVTSSNEQFF
TRBJ2-1 TRBD2 many TRBV11-2 TGTGCCAGCAGCTCGCAGCGGGGGGGTTCCTACAATGAGCAGTTCTTC CASSSQRGGSYNEQFF
TRBJ1-5 NA medium-sized TRBV6-1 TGTGCCAGCGGGCTCGAAGCGGGCCCCCAGCATTTT CASGLEAGPQHF
TRBJ1-2 TRBD1 medium-sized TRBV5-5 TGTGCCAGCAGCTTGGGGGGACAGGGGGTGATCGGCTATGGCTACACCTTC CASSLGGQGVIGYGYTF
TRBJ2-2 TRBD2 many TRBV6-2/TRBV6-3 TGTGCCAGCAGTTACCGGGGACTAGCGGGGGACAACACCGGGGAGCTGTTTTTT CASSYRGLAGDNTGELFF
TRBJ2-2 TRBD2 many TRBV10-2 TGCGCCAGCAGTGAGTTGCGGGGGGGCCGCACCGGGGAGCTGTTTTTT CASSELRGGRTGELFF
TRBJ1-3 TRBD1 once TRBV5-1 TGCGCCAGCAGCCCTGAGGGGGCAGGGGGAAACACCATATATTTT CASSPEGAGGNTIYF
TRBJ1-2 NA NA TRBV27 TGTGCCAGCAGTTTAACCAGGGTCCCCCTATGGAGTGGCTACACCTTC CASSLTRVPLWSGYTF
TRBJ1-6 NA medium-sized TRBV5-1 TGCGCCAGCACCCAGGGACATCGAGACACGGATTCACCCCTCCACTTT CASTQGHRDTDSPLHF
TRBJ1-3 TRBD1 medium-sized TRBV6-5 TGTGCCAGCAGTTACTCGGGACAGGGGAGCTCTGGAAACACCATATATTTT CASSYSGQGSSGNTIYF
TRBJ2-5 TRBD2 few TRBV24-1 TGTGCCACCAGTGACGCGCGGGGGAGACAAGAGACCCAGTACTTC CATSDARGRQETQYF
TRBJ2-6 TRBD1 medium-sized TRBV2 TGTGCCAGCATTGACAGGGGCAAAACTGGGGCCAACGTCCTGACTTTC CASIDRGKTGANVLTF
TRBJ2-2 NA many TRBV4-2 TGTGCCAGCAGCCCGTTTAGGGGGGGGGGTCCTCGAGGGACCGGGGAGCTGTTTTTT CASSPFRGGGPRGTGELFF
TRBJ2-3 NA medium-sized TRBV29-1 TGCAGCGGGGGGACTAGCACAGATACGCAGTATTTT CSGGTSTDTQYF